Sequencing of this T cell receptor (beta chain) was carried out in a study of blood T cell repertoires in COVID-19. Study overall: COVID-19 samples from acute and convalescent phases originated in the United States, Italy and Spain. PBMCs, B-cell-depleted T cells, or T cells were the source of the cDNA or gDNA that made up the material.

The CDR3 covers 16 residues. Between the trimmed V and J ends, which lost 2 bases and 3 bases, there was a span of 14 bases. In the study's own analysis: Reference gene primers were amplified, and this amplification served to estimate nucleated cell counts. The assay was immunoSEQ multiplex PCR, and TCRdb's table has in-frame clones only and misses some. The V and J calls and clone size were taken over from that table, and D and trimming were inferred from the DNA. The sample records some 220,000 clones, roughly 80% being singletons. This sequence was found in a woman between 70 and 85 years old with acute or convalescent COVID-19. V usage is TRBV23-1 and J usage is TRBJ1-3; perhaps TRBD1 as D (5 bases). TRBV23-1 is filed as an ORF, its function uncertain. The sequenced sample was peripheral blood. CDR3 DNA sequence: TGCGCCAGCAGTCAACCTCCCCCCGGGGGTGGAAACACCATATATTTT. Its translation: CASSQPPPGGGNTIYF.